A selection of T cell receptor beta chains follows, all from one sample in a study of T cell responses to AZD1222 COVID-19 vaccine. Using immunoSEQ multiplex PCR, the repertoire was profiled, and TCRdb retains in-frame clones only, with some absent. The repertoire holds some 170,000 clones, with more than 90% as singletons. The material sequenced was peripheral blood, taken on day 0 of AZD1222 vaccination. The origin of the receptors is an adult in good health. Each CDR3 is given with its conserved first and last residue. The order of the fields is D gene, V gene, clone size, J gene, CDR3 DNA, CDR3 protein. D genes are given only for firm matches. The size field is filled for only some rows; it gives once, few, many or a size class.

.	TRBV29-1	.	TRBJ1-1	TGCAGCGTAGAGGGCACTGAAGCTTTCTTT	CSVEGTEAFF
.	TRBV20-1	.	TRBJ2-3	TGCAGTGCTAGTTACGGACTGGTGGCTGATACGCAGTATTTT	CSASYGLVADTQYF
TRBD1	TRBV5-1	.	TRBJ2-3	TGCGCCAGCAGCCCCGCCGGGACAGGGGGCGCGGGGGGCACAGATACGCAGTATTTT	CASSPAGTGGAGGTDTQYF
.	TRBV7-9	.	TRBJ2-7	TGTGCCAGCAGCTTAGGAGATTTGGCTGGCGGCACCCGCTACGAGCAGTACTTC	CASSLGDLAGGTRYEQYF
TRBD2	TRBV7-2	.	TRBJ2-7	TGTGCCAGCAGGCAACCTAGCGGGTCCTACGAGCAGTACTTC	CASRQPSGSYEQYF
.	TRBV5-1	.	TRBJ1-4	TGCGCCAGCACCTTGGGGACACGAGGAGATGAAAAACTGTTTTTT	CASTLGTRGDEKLFF
.	TRBV27	.	TRBJ1-2	TGTGCCAGCAGTTTCGAGGCCGATCGGGGCTACACCTTC	CASSFEADRGYTF
.	TRBV19	.	TRBJ1-4	TGTGCCAGTAGGACTTATGAGGACAAACTGTTTTTT	CASRTYEDKLFF
.	TRBV11-2	.	TRBJ1-6	TGTGCCAGCAGCTTAGTGGGGCGGGGTCAGCCCCTCCACTTT	CASSLVGRGQPLHF
TRBD2	TRBV5-1	.	TRBJ2-1	TGCGCCAGTACCCCAGAGGGGACTAGCGGGAGCCGTGAGCAGTTCTTC	CASTPEGTSGSREQFF
.	TRBV7-9	once	TRBJ1-2	TGTGCCAGCAGCTTGAGGCAGCCCGAAAGTGATGGCTACACCTTC	CASSLRQPESDGYTF
.	TRBV12-3/TRBV12-4	.	TRBJ2-1	TGTGCCAGCAGCCAGGACCGATACAATGAGCAGTTCTTC	CASSQDRYNEQFF
.	TRBV30	.	TRBJ2-7	TGTGCCTGGGGAGCACCACAGGGTGGTCCCTACGAGCAGTACTTC	CAWGAPQGGPYEQYF
.	TRBV6-5	.	TRBJ2-3	TGTGCCAGCAAAAGAGCGGGTTCTAGCACAGATACGCAGTATTTT	CASKRAGSSTDTQYF
.	TRBV5-6	.	TRBJ1-4	TGTGCCAGCAGCTCCGGCGAGGAGGGTGAAAAACTGTTTTTT	CASSSGEEGEKLFF
TRBD2	TRBV2	.	TRBJ2-1	TGTGCCAGCAGACAGAATCCGGGACTAGCGAACAATGAGCAGTTCTTC	CASRQNPGLANNEQFF
TRBD1	TRBV11-2	once	TRBJ1-1	TGTGCCAGCACGACAGGGGGCACTGAAGCTTTCTTT	CASTTGGTEAFF
TRBD2	TRBV19	once	TRBJ2-1	TGTGCCAGTAGTGCGCTTGGACTAGCGGCCTACAATGAGCAGTTCTTC	CASSALGLAAYNEQFF
TRBD2	TRBV25-1	.	TRBJ2-3	TGTGCCAGCAGTGGTCTAGCGGGAGGTGCAGATACGCAGTATTTT	CASSGLAGGADTQYF
.	TRBV10-2	once	TRBJ1-2	TGCGCCAGCAGCGAAAGGGGGTACTATGGCTACACCTTC	CASSERGYYGYTF
.	TRBV24-1	.	TRBJ2-5	TGTGCCACCAGTGGAAGGGCGTCTCCGACCCAGTACTTC	CATSGRASPTQYF
TRBD1	TRBV29-1	.	TRBJ1-1	TGCAGCGTTCGGAGACAGGGGAAGAACACTGAAGCTTTCTTT	CSVRRQGKNTEAFF
.	TRBV15	.	TRBJ1-5	TGTGCCACCAGCGCAGGGTCTGATCAGCCCCAGCATTTT	CATSAGSDQPQHF
.	TRBV15	.	TRBJ2-3	TGTGCCACCAGCAGAGGCGACAGGGACTATGGGAGAGATACGCAGTATTTT	CATSRGDRDYGRDTQYF
.	TRBV27	.	TRBJ1-1	TGTGCCAGCAGTCACAGGTTTACTGGAGTATTGGACACTGAAGCTTTCTTT	CASSHRFTGVLDTEAFF
.	TRBV5-4	.	TRBJ2-1	TGTGCCAGCAGCTCCTTTGATTTCAATGAGCAGTTCTTC	CASSSFDFNEQFF
.	TRBV14	.	TRBJ1-2	TGTGCCAGCAGCCGCGACAGCCCGTCAGCTAACTATGGCTACACCTTC	CASSRDSPSANYGYTF
.	TRBV15	.	TRBJ2-6	TGTGCCACCAGCAGAGATCGGGGCTCTGGGGCCAACGTCCTGACTTTC	CATSRDRGSGANVLTF
.	TRBV6-1	.	TRBJ1-1	TGTGCCAGCAGTGAAGCGGGGGGAGGCAGGAGAGGGGATGGGACTGAAGCTTTCTTT	CASSEAGGGRRGDGTEAFF
TRBD2	TRBV30	.	TRBJ2-1	TGTGCCTGGACTAGCGGGAGGGGATCCAATGAGCAGTTCTTC	CAWTSGRGSNEQFF
.	TRBV30	.	TRBJ1-3	TGTGCCTGGATCCCCCCACGAGGGGCTAGAGGAAACACCATATATTTT	CAWIPPRGARGNTIYF
.	TRBV6-5	few	TRBJ1-1	TGTGCCAGCAGCCAGTGGCAGGACCTACTTGAAGCTTTCTTT	CASSQWQDLLEAFF
.	TRBV28	.	TRBJ2-7	TGTGCCAGCAGTTTGGGACGGGGCTATCCCCCCTACGAGCAGTACTTC	CASSLGRGYPPYEQYF
TRBD2	TRBV13	.	TRBJ2-5	TGTGCCAGCAGTCTCGTCGGACTAGCGGGAGATCAAGAGACCCAGTACTTC	CASSLVGLAGDQETQYF
.	TRBV3-1/TRBV3-2	.	TRBJ2-7	TGTGCCAGCAGCCCCAACATACCGGGACTGATGACCACCTACGAGCAGTACTTC	CASSPNIPGLMTTYEQYF
.	TRBV2	.	TRBJ2-2	TGTGCCAGCAGTGAAGGGGCTTCGAACACCGGGGAGCTGTTTTTT	CASSEGASNTGELFF
.	TRBV14	.	TRBJ2-7	TGTGCCAGCAGCCAAGGACCCCCCTACGAGCAGTACTTC	CASSQGPPYEQYF
.	TRBV10-1	.	TRBJ2-3	TGCGCCAGCAGTGAGTGGAGAGGCGCCGCAGATACGCAGTATTTT	CASSEWRGAADTQYF
.	TRBV19	.	TRBJ1-5	TGTGCCAGTAGTGACGTACATAGCAATCAGCCCCAGCATTTT	CASSDVHSNQPQHF
TRBD2	TRBV19	.	TRBJ2-5	TGTGCCAGTATTCCCCCGGGACTAGCGGGGAACTTCGGGGAAGAGACCCAGTACTTC	CASIPPGLAGNFGEETQYF
TRBD2	TRBV3-1/TRBV3-2	.	TRBJ2-3	TGTGCCAGCAGCCCAACTAGCGGGAGTACAGATACGCAGTATTTT	CASSPTSGSTDTQYF
TRBD2	TRBV7-8	.	TRBJ2-1	TGTGCCAGCAGCTTGGGGACTAGCTCCTACAATGAGCAGTTCTTC	CASSLGTSSYNEQFF
TRBD2	TRBV7-2	.	TRBJ2-1	TGTGCCAGCAGCCAAAGCGGGGCCTCCTACAATGAGCAGTTCTTC	CASSQSGASYNEQFF
TRBD2	TRBV5-1	.	TRBJ2-1	TGCGCCAGCAGCTTCACGGGAGGAGCGTACAATGAGCAGTTCTTC	CASSFTGGAYNEQFF
TRBD2	TRBV18	.	TRBJ2-1	TGTGCCAGCTCACATGGAAGCGGGAGTCCCCCCAATGAGCAGTTCTTC	CASSHGSGSPPNEQFF
TRBD1	TRBV29-1	.	TRBJ1-5	TGCAGCGTGGGACAGGGTGACCAGCCCCAGCATTTT	CSVGQGDQPQHF
TRBD1	TRBV9	.	TRBJ1-5	TGTGCCAGCAGCGAGGGACAGGGGGCGCGCGGTCAGCCCCAGCATTTT	CASSEGQGARGQPQHF
TRBD1	TRBV9	.	TRBJ2-2	TGTGCCAGCAGCGTAGTAGGGACAGCAATCACCGGGGAGCTGTTTTTT	CASSVVGTAITGELFF
TRBD2	TRBV19	.	TRBJ2-3	TGTGCCAGTAGTATAATGAGCGGGAGCCCCTCAGATACGCAGTATTTT	CASSIMSGSPSDTQYF